Listed below are T cell receptor beta chains from one sample, sequenced in a study of CD8+ T cells in alopecia areata. This table comes from immunoSEQ multiplex PCR, and its TCRdb copy is limited to in-frame clones, with some not included. The data hold about 200,000 clones, with over 60% observed a single time. The specimen was CD4+ T cells sorted from blood, collected at week 4, from a patient treated with tofacitinib. The receptors originated from a human donor with alopecia areata. CDR3s leave out the opening cysteine and the closing phenylalanine or tryptophan. A D gene is named only where the DNA matches it firmly.

CDR3 | V | D
ASSPGQGNYGYT | TRBV4-3 | TRBD1
ASSGSAGGSNQPQH | TRBV6-1 | TRBD1
ASRTGAHGYT | TRBV6-5 | NA
ASIGGRGDTEAF | TRBV2 | NA
ACLSGANVLT | TRBV30 | NA
ASSQEMGGGQPQH | TRBV4-3 | NA
ASSKDRGRMNTEAF | TRBV5-1 | TRBD1
SVSGGDTQY | TRBV29-1 | NA
ASSPHLAARETQY | TRBV7-2 | TRBD2
ASSLGTARLY | TRBV11-2 | NA
ASSMGEQY | TRBV2 | NA
ASSRGGHGQPQH | TRBV27 | NA
ASSYSPLTAEAF | TRBV6-5 | NA
ASSNRDRGPYNEQF | TRBV5-1 | TRBD1